This entry lists 6 T cell receptor beta chains sequenced from one sample in a study of T cells in Graves' hyperthyroidism and ophthalmopathy. Amplification of TCR beta CDR3 regions was performed using RNA transcripts as template. During a first-round RT-PCR of the TCR CDR3, the HTBI primer set was used. Each CDR3 protein is one row after TCRdb ran MiXCR on the multiplex PCR reads. The sample comprises 600,000 to 700,000 distinct CDR3 sequences, roughly 14% of which are singletons, and 3.5% to 4.5% rests with the top ten. The sequenced sample was blood. Every receptor here comes from a woman in her thirties or forties with Graves' ophthalmopathy.

This sequence joins TRBV4-1 and TRBJ2-7, with 15 bases identical to TRBD2. This CDR3 has 17 residues. The germline V gene has CDR1 MGHRA and CDR2 YSYEKL. Trimming removed 1 base from V and 0 bases from J; junction bases left unmatched: 1. Here the CDR3 reads CASSQGTSGRASYEQYF. The CDR3, as DNA: TGCGCCAGCAGCCAAGGGACTAGCGGGAGGGCCTCCTACGAGCAGTACTTC.

In this sample, this clonotype turned up a few times. The rearrangement links TRBV12-3 or TRBV12-4 to TRBJ1-2; D perhaps matches TRBD1 (5 bases). Trimming stripped 5 bases from V and 4 bases from J, with 11 bases between. The CDR3 is 13 amino acids. CDR3 DNA sequence: TGTGCCAGCAGTCCCGGACATTTCTATGGCTACACCTTC. This gives the protein CASSPGHFYGYTF.

The genes are TRBV7-8 and TRBJ1-1; 10 bases match TRBD1. The CDR3 extends over 16 amino acids. CDR1 and CDR2 from the germline V gene are SGHVS and FQNEAQ. V was clipped by 5 bases and J by 2 bases; unmatched bases: 8. CDR3 in amino acids: CASSPGTGAFNTEAFF. The CDR3 coding sequence is TGTGCCAGCAGCCCGGGGACAGGGGCTTTCAACACTGAAGCTTTCTTT.

The V gene is TRBV5-1, the J gene TRBJ1-2, with TRBD1 matching 8 bases. Germline CDR1 is SGHRS and CDR2 is YFSETQ. V lost 4 bases to trimming and J lost 6 bases; unmatched junction nucleotides: 8. The CDR3 has 14 residues. DNA for the CDR3: TGCGCCAGCAGCCCCTTGACAGGGGTGAATGGCTACACCTTC. Amino acid sequence: CASSPLTGVNGYTF.

This clonotype has more than one count but fewer than ten. V is TRBV3-1 and J is TRBJ1-2, with a tentative D call TRBD1 (6 bases). CDR1 and CDR2 (germline): LGHDT, YNNKEL (reference sequence). V shed 0 bases and J shed 8 bases, with 16 bases lying between them. The CDR3 runs 15 residues. CDR3 DNA: TGTGCCAGCAGCCAAGATTGGTCGGGGGCGGGCGGCTACACCTTC. Its protein is CASSQDWSGAGGYTF.

The chain has TRBV28 and TRBJ2-5, with a tentative D call TRBD1 (6 bases). CDR1 and CDR2 (germline): MDHEN, SYDVKM. This CDR3 is built from 14 residues. V was shortened by 6 bases and J by 2 bases, with 13 bases between the two germline ends. The chain's CDR3 is CASSLQGRQETQYF. CDR3 nucleotides: TGTGCCAGCAGCCTACAGGGTAGGCAAGAGACCCAGTACTTC.